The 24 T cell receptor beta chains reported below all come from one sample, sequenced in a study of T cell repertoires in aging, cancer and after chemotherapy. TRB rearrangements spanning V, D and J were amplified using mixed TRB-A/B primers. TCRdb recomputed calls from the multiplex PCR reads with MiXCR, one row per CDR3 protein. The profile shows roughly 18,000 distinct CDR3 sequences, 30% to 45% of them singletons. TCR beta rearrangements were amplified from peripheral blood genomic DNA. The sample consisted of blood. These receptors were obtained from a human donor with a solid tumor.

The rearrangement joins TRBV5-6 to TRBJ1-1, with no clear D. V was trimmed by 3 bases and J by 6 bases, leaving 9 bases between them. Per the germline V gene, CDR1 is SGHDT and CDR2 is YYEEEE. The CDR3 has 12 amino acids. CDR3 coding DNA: TGTGCCAGCAGCTCTAATCATCCTGAAGCTTTCTTT. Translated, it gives CASSSNHPEAFF.

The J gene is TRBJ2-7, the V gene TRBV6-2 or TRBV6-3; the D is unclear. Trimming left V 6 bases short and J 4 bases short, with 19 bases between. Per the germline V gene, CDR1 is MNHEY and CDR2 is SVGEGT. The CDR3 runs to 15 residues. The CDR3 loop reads CASSRPGSFRYEQYF. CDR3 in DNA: TGTGCCAGCAGCCGACCCGGGTCTTTTCGATACGAGCAGTACTTC.

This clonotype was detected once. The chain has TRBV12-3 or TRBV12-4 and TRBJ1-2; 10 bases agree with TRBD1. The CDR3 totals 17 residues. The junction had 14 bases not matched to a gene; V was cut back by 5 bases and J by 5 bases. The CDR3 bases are TGTGCCAGCAGTCACGACGGGGACAGGGGATTGTCATATGGCTACACCTTC. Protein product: CASSHDGDRGLSYGYTF.

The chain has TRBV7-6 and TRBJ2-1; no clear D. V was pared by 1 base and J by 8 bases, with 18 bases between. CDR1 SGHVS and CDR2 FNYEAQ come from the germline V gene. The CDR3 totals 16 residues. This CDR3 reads CASSLGVRTSGDEQFF. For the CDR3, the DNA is TGTGCCAGCAGCTTAGGAGTAAGGACGTCTGGGGATGAGCAGTTCTTC.

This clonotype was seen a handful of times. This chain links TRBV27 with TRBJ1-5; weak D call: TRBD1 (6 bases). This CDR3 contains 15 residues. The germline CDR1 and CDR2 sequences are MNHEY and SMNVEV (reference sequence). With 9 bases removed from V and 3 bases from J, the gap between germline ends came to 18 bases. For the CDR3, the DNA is TGTGCCAGTCAACAGGGAAGGGGGAACAATCAGCCCCAGCATTTT. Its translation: CASQQGRGNNQPQHF.

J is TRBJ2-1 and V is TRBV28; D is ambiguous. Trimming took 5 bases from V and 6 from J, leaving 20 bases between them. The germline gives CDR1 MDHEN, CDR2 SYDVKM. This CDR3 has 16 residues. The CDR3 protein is CASSPMPQYALNEQFF. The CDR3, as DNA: TGTGCCAGCAGTCCCATGCCCCAATACGCCCTCAATGAGCAGTTCTTC.

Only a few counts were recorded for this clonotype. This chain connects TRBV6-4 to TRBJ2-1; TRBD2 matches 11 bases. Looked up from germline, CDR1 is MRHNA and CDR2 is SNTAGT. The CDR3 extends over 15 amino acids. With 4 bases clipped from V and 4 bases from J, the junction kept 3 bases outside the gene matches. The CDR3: CASSGSGGAYNEQFF. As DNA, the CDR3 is TGTGCCAGCAGTGGTAGCGGGGGGGCGTACAATGAGCAGTTCTTC.

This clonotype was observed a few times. The CDR3: CATSRDEGQAMLTGYTF. In nucleotides, the CDR3 is TGTGCCACCAGCAGAGATGAGGGGCAGGCCATGCTTACGGGCTACACCTTC. V gene TRBV15 combines with J gene TRBJ1-2; D possibly corresponds to TRBD1 (5 bases). Trimming stripped 0 bases from V and 8 bases from J, with 22 bases between. CDR3 length equals 17 residues. Germline lookup yields CDR1 LNHNV and CDR2 YYDKDF (reference sequence).

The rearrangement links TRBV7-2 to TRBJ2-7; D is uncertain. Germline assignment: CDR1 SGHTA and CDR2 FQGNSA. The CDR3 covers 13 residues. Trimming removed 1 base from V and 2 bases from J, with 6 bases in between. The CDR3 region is CASSLVSAYEQYF. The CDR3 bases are TGTGCCAGCAGCTTAGTATCGGCCTACGAGCAGTACTTC.

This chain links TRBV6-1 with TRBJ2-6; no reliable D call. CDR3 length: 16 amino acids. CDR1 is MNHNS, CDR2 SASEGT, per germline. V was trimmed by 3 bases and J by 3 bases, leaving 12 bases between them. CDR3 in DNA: TGTGCCAGCAGTGAGGTCCCAACGGGTGGGGCCAACGTCCTGACTTTC. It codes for CASSEVPTGGANVLTF.

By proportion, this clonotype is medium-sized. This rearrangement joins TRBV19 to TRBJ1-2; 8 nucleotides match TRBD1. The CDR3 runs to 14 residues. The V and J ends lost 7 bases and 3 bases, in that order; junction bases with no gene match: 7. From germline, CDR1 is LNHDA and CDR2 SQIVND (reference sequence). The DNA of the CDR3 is TGTGCCAGTACCGATAGGGGACAGGACTATGGCTACACCTTC. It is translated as CASTDRGQDYGYTF.

The CDR3 DNA reads as TGTGCCAGCAGCTTGGGAGGCGGATCACCCCTCCACTTT. This encodes CASSLGGGSPLHF. The chain carries TRBV7-9 and TRBJ1-6, with D unclear. This CDR3 has 13 residues. V dropped 3 bases and J dropped 10 bases, with 10 bases sitting between them. Germline CDR1 reads SEHNR; CDR2 reads FQNEAQ (reference sequence).

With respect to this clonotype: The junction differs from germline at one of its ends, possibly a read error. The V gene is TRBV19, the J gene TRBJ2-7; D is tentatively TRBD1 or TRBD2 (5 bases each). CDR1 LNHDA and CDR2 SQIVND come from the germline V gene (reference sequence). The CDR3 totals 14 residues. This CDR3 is CARSMSGTSYEQYF. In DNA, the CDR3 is TGTGCCAGAAGTATGTCAGGGACCTCCTACGAGCAGTACTTC.

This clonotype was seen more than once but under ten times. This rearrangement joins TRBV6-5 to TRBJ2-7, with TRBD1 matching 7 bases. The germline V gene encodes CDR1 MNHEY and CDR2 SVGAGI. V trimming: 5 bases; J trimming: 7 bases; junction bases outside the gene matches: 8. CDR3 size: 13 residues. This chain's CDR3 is CASSKSGGWEQYF. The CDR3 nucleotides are TGTGCCAGCAGTAAATCAGGGGGTTGGGAGCAGTACTTC.

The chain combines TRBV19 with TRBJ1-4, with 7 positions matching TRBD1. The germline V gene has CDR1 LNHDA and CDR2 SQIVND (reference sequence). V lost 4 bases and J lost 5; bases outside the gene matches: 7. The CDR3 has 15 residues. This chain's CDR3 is CASSTLGQRNEKLFF. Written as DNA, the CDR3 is TGTGCCAGTAGTACCCTGGGACAGCGGAATGAAAAACTGTTTTTT.

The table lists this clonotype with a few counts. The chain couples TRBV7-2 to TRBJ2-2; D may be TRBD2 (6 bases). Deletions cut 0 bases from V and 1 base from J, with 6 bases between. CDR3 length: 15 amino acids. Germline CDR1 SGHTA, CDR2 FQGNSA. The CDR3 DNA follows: TGTGCCAGCAGCTTAGCGGGGGGGAACACCGGGGAGCTGTTTTTT. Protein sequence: CASSLAGGNTGELFF.

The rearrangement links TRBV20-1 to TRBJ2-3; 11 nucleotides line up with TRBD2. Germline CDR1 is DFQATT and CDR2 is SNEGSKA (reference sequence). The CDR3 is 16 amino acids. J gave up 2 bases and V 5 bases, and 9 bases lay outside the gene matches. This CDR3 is CSAPPPSGRFTDTQYF. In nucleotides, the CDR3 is TGCAGTGCTCCGCCCCCTAGCGGGAGGTTCACAGATACGCAGTATTTT.

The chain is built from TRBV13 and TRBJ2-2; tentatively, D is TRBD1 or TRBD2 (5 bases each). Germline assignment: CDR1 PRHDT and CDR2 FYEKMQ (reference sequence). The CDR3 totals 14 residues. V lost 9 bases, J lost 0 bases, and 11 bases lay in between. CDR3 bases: TGTGCCAGTGGGACGCTGGCGAACACCGGGGAGCTGTTTTTT. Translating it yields CASGTLANTGELFF.

The CDR3 protein is CASSSGQAGTDTQYF. The CDR3 DNA sequence: TGTGCCAGCAGTTCCGGACAGGCCGGCACAGATACGCAGTATTTT. This chain connects TRBV27 to TRBJ2-3; TRBD1 matches 7 bases. Per germline, CDR1 MNHEY and CDR2 SMNVEV (reference sequence). Trimming at V came to 4 bases and at J to 1 base, leaving 5 bases not matched to a gene. CDR3 length equals 15 residues.

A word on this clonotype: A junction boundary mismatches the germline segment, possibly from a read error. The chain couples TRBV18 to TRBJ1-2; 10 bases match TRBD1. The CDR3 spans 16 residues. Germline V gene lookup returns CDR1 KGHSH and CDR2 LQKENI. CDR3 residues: CASSPKQGVLGQGTSF. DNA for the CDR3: TGTGCCAGCTCACCCAAACAAGGGGTACTGGGACAGGGGACTTCCTTC.

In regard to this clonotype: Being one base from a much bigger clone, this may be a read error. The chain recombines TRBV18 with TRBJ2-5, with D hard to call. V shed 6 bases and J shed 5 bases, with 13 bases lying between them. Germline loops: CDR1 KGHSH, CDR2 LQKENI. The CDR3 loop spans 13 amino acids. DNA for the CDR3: TGTGCCAGCTCCACCAGACTGGGGGAGACCCAGTACTTC. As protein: CASSTRLGETQYF.

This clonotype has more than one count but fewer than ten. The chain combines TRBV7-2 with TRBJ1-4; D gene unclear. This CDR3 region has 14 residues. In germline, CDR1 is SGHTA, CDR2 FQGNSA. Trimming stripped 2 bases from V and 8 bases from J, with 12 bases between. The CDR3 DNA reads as TGTGCCAGCAGCTTACAGTACGCAGAGGAAAAACTGTTTTTT. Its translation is CASSLQYAEEKLFF.

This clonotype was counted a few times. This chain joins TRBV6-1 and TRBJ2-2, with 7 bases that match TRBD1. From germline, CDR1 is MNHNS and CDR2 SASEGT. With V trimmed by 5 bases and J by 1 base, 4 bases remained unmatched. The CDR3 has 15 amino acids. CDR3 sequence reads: CASSPDRMNTGELFF. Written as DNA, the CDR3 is TGTGCCAGCAGTCCGGACAGGATGAACACCGGGGAGCTGTTTTTT.

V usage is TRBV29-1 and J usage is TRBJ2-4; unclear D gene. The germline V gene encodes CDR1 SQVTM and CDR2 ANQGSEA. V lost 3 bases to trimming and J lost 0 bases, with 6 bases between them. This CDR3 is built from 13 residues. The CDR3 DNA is TGCAGCGTTGAGACGCTAGCCAAAAACATTCAGTACTTC. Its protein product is CSVETLAKNIQYF.